This T cell receptor (beta chain) is drawn from a study of cytomegalovirus exposure and HLA in healthy donors. Study-wide context: Of all 400 or so donors who were genotyped, 75% to 85% belonged to the Caucasian-associated ancestry cluster. Findings and caveats of the study: Earlier results showed most TCR beta V segments being productive about 87% or about 30% of the time. TCR sequences were mostly rare, though some public TCRs occurred in many donors. TCR beta chains numbering 164 were designated cytomegalovirus-associated.

This CDR3 is built from 16 residues. Looked up from germline, CDR1 is KGHSH and CDR2 is LQKENI. V lost 1 base and J lost 2, with 9 bases in between. This clone has only a few counts. Its antigen is still unknown. PCR involved 60 Vbeta and 13 Jbeta primers. Method: immunoSEQ multiplex PCR; TCRdb's copy keeps in-frame clones and lacks some. Among tens of thousands of clones listed, under 9% were seen once. The clonotype originates from a man in his forties or fifties in good health and CMV-seronegative. Sequenced: PBMCs. The gene calls are TRBV18 and TRBJ2-6; TRBD1 might be the D (6 bases). The CDR3 region is CASSPQKGAGANVLTF. The DNA of the CDR3 is TGTGCCAGCTCACCACAAAAGGGGGCTGGGGCCAACGTCCTGACTTTC. The full variable domain, its missing parts supplied by reference TRBV18 and TRBJ2-6, is NAGVMQNPRHLVRRRGQEARLRCSPMKGHSHVYWYRQLPEEGLKFMVYLQKENIIDESGMPKERFSAEFPKEGPSILRIQQVVRGDSAAYFCASSPQKGAGANVLTFGAGSRLTVL.